This T cell receptor beta chain was observed in a study of T cells expressing NK-cell markers. Overall study: Source material for TCR beta repertoires consisted of sorted CD3+CD56+NKG2C+, CD3+CD56+NKG2C- and CD3+CD56-NKG2C+ T cells.

Researchers built TCR beta cDNA using 5'RACE template switching with UMIs. After re-calling the 5' RACE reads, TCRdb lists one entry per CDR3 protein, DNA absent. The record lists a few hundred thousand distinct CDR3 sequences, of which the ten most abundant hold 0.3% to 0.45%. CDR3 length equals 13 residues. Germline values: CDR1 KGHDR, CDR2 SFDVKD. Sequencing was carried out using blood T cells: a sorted CD56 or NKG2C T cell subset, CD4+ or CD8+ T cells, or bulk PBMC T cells (not recorded which). This chain connects TRBV24-1 to TRBJ1-4. The source is a young man in good health. The CDR3 sequence is CATISATNEKLFF.